These T cell receptor beta chains were read from a single sample in a study of post-analysis software for immune sequencing data. TCRdb processed the PCR reads anew with MiXCR; each CDR3 protein has one entry. This sample yields about 820,000 distinct CDR3 sequences, of which 53% are seen a single time; 4% to 5.5% belongs to the top ten. The sample consisted of blood. These receptors were collected from a girl aged 5-17 years with multiple sclerosis. Each CDR3 is given with its conserved first and last residue. Each record gives: J gene, V gene, clone size, CDR3 protein. The listing skips clone size in some rows; elsewhere it reads once, few, many or a size class.

j_gene: TRBJ1-5
v_gene: TRBV29-1
abundance: -
CDR3aa: CSVEGHGNQPQHF

j_gene: TRBJ2-5
v_gene: TRBV3-1
abundance: few
CDR3aa: CASSQTQETQYF

j_gene: TRBJ1-2
v_gene: TRBV2
abundance: -
CDR3aa: CAGGQGVNYGYTF

j_gene: TRBJ2-2
v_gene: TRBV7-3
abundance: -
CDR3aa: CASSLTPASGLHTGELFF

j_gene: TRBJ1-4
v_gene: TRBV2
abundance: -
CDR3aa: CASSEQGALTNEKLFF

j_gene: TRBJ2-1
v_gene: TRBV3-1
abundance: -
CDR3aa: CASSQGQHNEQFF

j_gene: TRBJ1-1
v_gene: TRBV20-1
abundance: -
CDR3aa: CSARGNRGYLLRATRGAFF

j_gene: TRBJ2-1
v_gene: TRBV20-1
abundance: few
CDR3aa: CSAYTSGSSYNEQFF

j_gene: TRBJ2-1
v_gene: TRBV6-6
abundance: -
CDR3aa: CASKKGNEQFF

j_gene: TRBJ2-5
v_gene: TRBV20-1
abundance: -
CDR3aa: CSAVPSGMETQYF

j_gene: TRBJ1-6
v_gene: TRBV29-1
abundance: -
CDR3aa: CSVATSLDSPLHF

j_gene: TRBJ2-7
v_gene: TRBV6-6
abundance: -
CDR3aa: CASGFSSVNEQYF

j_gene: TRBJ2-7
v_gene: TRBV10-3
abundance: -
CDR3aa: CAISESPTSGYEQYF

j_gene: TRBJ1-2
v_gene: TRBV12-3/TRBV12-4
abundance: -
CDR3aa: CASSLEGGTHYGYTF

j_gene: TRBJ2-3
v_gene: TRBV4-1
abundance: few
CDR3aa: CASSAAGVGTDTQYF

j_gene: TRBJ2-7
v_gene: TRBV6-2/TRBV6-3
abundance: once
CDR3aa: CASSYSLTSGSYEQYF

j_gene: TRBJ1-2
v_gene: TRBV2
abundance: -
CDR3aa: CASSEGGAVYGYTF

j_gene: TRBJ1-2
v_gene: TRBV29-1
abundance: -
CDR3aa: CSVSGTTPYYGYTF

j_gene: TRBJ1-4
v_gene: TRBV14
abundance: -
CDR3aa: CASSQAGRGNEKLFF

j_gene: -
v_gene: TRBV5-1
abundance: -
CDR3aa: CASSLEASGSSPWYEQYF

j_gene: TRBJ2-1
v_gene: TRBV29-1
abundance: -
CDR3aa: CSGTSGNNEQFF

j_gene: TRBJ2-1
v_gene: TRBV3-1
abundance: few
CDR3aa: CASGTSGIREQFF

j_gene: TRBJ2-7
v_gene: TRBV12-5
abundance: -
CDR3aa: CASLAESYEQYF

j_gene: TRBJ2-1
v_gene: TRBV7-9
abundance: -
CDR3aa: CASSYMSGGGPVEQFF

j_gene: TRBJ1-6
v_gene: TRBV4-1
abundance: few
CDR3aa: CASSQDPPESRGDNSPLHF

j_gene: TRBJ2-1
v_gene: TRBV6-6
abundance: -
CDR3aa: CASTILSATYVQFF

j_gene: TRBJ2-7
v_gene: TRBV4-1
abundance: -
CDR3aa: CASSQEGTHSYEQYF

j_gene: TRBJ2-7
v_gene: TRBV3-1
abundance: -
CDR3aa: CASSHGTRGLGYEQYF

j_gene: TRBJ2-3
v_gene: TRBV24-1
abundance: -
CDR3aa: CATDAGDNTQYF

j_gene: -
v_gene: TRBV7-9
abundance: -
CDR3aa: CASSQKDNSHEQYF

j_gene: TRBJ2-1
v_gene: TRBV5-1
abundance: -
CDR3aa: CASSLAGRGGPWNEQFF

j_gene: TRBJ2-7
v_gene: TRBV12-3/TRBV12-4
abundance: -
CDR3aa: CASSFGFNEQYF

j_gene: TRBJ1-2
v_gene: TRBV20-1
abundance: -
CDR3aa: CSAPAGERGYTF

j_gene: TRBJ2-5
v_gene: TRBV9
abundance: -
CDR3aa: CASSVSDRQETQYF

j_gene: TRBJ2-1
v_gene: TRBV7-9
abundance: few
CDR3aa: CASSLVEQFF

j_gene: TRBJ2-1
v_gene: TRBV6-1
abundance: -
CDR3aa: CASSERWGEQFF

j_gene: TRBJ2-2
v_gene: TRBV20-1
abundance: -
CDR3aa: CSARDRVQTGELFF

j_gene: TRBJ2-1
v_gene: TRBV14
abundance: -
CDR3aa: CASSQGADEQFF

j_gene: TRBJ2-1
v_gene: TRBV6-4
abundance: few
CDR3aa: CASSQLAGSYNEQFF

j_gene: TRBJ2-3
v_gene: TRBV12-3/TRBV12-4
abundance: -
CDR3aa: CASSFYQGYTDTQYF

j_gene: TRBJ2-1
v_gene: TRBV11-2
abundance: -
CDR3aa: CASKLDRSSYNEQFF

j_gene: TRBJ2-3
v_gene: TRBV5-1
abundance: -
CDR3aa: CASSLRAGGPDTQYF

j_gene: TRBJ2-3
v_gene: TRBV12-3/TRBV12-4
abundance: few
CDR3aa: CASSGTGGADTQYF

j_gene: TRBJ2-7
v_gene: TRBV29-1
abundance: -
CDR3aa: CSVDAGGPRQYF

j_gene: TRBJ2-1
v_gene: TRBV9
abundance: -
CDR3aa: CASSVNPRSPENEQFF

j_gene: TRBJ2-6
v_gene: TRBV6-1
abundance: -
CDR3aa: CASSEGFRYSGANVLTF

j_gene: TRBJ1-2
v_gene: TRBV11-2
abundance: -
CDR3aa: CASSVQGATKGYTF

j_gene: TRBJ1-2
v_gene: TRBV5-1
abundance: -
CDR3aa: CASSWDRAISNGYTF

j_gene: TRBJ2-1
v_gene: TRBV6-2/TRBV6-3
abundance: -
CDR3aa: CASSTGTSGSFTYNEQFF

j_gene: TRBJ1-1
v_gene: TRBV29-1
abundance: -
CDR3aa: CSVSLGGNTEAFF

j_gene: TRBJ2-7
v_gene: TRBV13
abundance: few
CDR3aa: CASSLVPGGGEQYF

j_gene: TRBJ1-5
v_gene: TRBV20-1
abundance: -
CDR3aa: CSALRGTGRYSNQPQHF

j_gene: TRBJ2-3
v_gene: TRBV20-1
abundance: -
CDR3aa: CSASTGARTDTQYF

j_gene: TRBJ2-1
v_gene: TRBV7-2
abundance: -
CDR3aa: CASSLSGGENYNEQFF

j_gene: -
v_gene: TRBV5-1
abundance: -
CDR3aa: CASSTDSHEQYF

j_gene: TRBJ1-2
v_gene: TRBV5-1
abundance: few
CDR3aa: CASSWRTGYGYTF

j_gene: TRBJ2-3
v_gene: TRBV3-1
abundance: -
CDR3aa: CASSQDTVSSDTQYF